This T cell receptor beta chain was captured in a study of blood T cell repertoires in COVID-19. The CDR3 totals 17 residues. Germline loops: CDR1 SNHLY, CDR2 FYNNEI. V was pared by 3 bases and J by 3 bases, with 8 bases of the junction left unmatched. Original analysis: Reference gene primer amplification yielded estimated nucleated cell counts. The method was immunoSEQ multiplex PCR; TCRdb's version includes in-frame clones alone and lacks a portion of them. From that table come the V and J calls and clone size; the DNA was used to work out D and trimming. The repertoire holds 350,000 or so clones, with more than 70% as singletons.

Sequenced material: PBMCs or T cells enriched from blood (not recorded which). The TCR was taken from a woman in her 30s who had been exposed to COVID-19. The chain links TRBV2 to TRBJ1-1; 12 bases match TRBD1. CDR3 sequence reads: CASSDGDRGRGDTEAFF. The CDR3 nucleotides read TGTGCCAGCAGTGATGGGGACAGGGGGCGCGGGGACACTGAAGCTTTCTTT.